The 30 T cell receptor beta chains listed next were all sequenced from one sample in a study of cytomegalovirus exposure and HLA in healthy donors. The primer mix had 60 Vbeta and 13 Jbeta primers. Profiled with immunoSEQ multiplex PCR; TCRdb holds only in-frame clones, not every one. Among about 140,000 clones listed, about 78% were seen once. Material for sequencing was PBMCs. All receptors come from a man aged 45-65 years in good health and CMV-seropositive.

The rearrangement joins TRBV6-5 to TRBJ1-2; D is possibly TRBD1 (6 bases). CDR1 and CDR2 from the germline V gene are MNHEY and SVGAGI. V dropped 9 bases and J dropped 7 bases, with 12 bases sitting between them. The CDR3 is 11 residues long. The CDR3 DNA reads TGTGCCAGTACACAGGGATCTGGCTACACCTTC. This codes for CASTQGSGYTF.

This clone appeared a single time. Other nucleotide sequences from this sample produce the same CDR3. CDR3 region: CASGLVRGMGEYNSPLHF. The CDR3 DNA follows: TGTGCTAGTGGTTTGGTAAGGGGGATGGGGGAATATAATTCACCCCTCCACTTT. This rearrangement joins TRBV12-5 to TRBJ1-6, with a possible D match to TRBD1 (6 bases). CDR1 is LGHNT, CDR2 FRNRAP, per germline. V was clipped by 0 bases and J by 4 bases, with 16 bases between them. This CDR3 has 18 amino acids.

The chain carries TRBV27 and TRBJ2-5, with 14 nucleotides matching TRBD2. The length of the CDR3 is 18 residues. V shed 4 bases and J 1 base; nucleotides not matched to a gene: 8. Germline loops: CDR1 MNHEY, CDR2 SMNVEV (reference sequence). The DNA for the CDR3 is TGTGCCAGCAGTTCCAGACTAGCGGGGGGGCCTAGCCAAGAGACCCAGTACTTC. It encodes CASSSRLAGGPSQETQYF.

Comments on this clone: The junction differs from germline at one of its ends, possibly a read error. The chain combines TRBV7-7 with TRBJ2-5; TRBD2 matches at 8 bases. The CDR3 loop spans 18 amino acids. Germline CDR1 and CDR2: SSHAT and FNYEAQ (reference sequence). This chain's CDR3 is CASSLSPAVAGRDATQYF. CDR3 DNA sequence: TGTGCTAGCAGCTTATCCCCCGCGGTAGCGGGAAGGGATGCGACCCAGTACTTC.

The chain couples TRBV6-6 to TRBJ1-1, with 8 bases matching TRBD1. CDR3 size: 13 residues. Germline V gene lookup returns CDR1 MNHNY and CDR2 SVGAGI (reference sequence). Unmatched junction bases numbered 10, after V lost 8 bases and J lost 8 bases. The CDR3 DNA is TGTGCCAGCTCATGGACAGGGCCGTCCGAAGCTTTCTTT. Translated, it gives CASSWTGPSEAFF.

V is TRBV5-1 and J is TRBJ2-3, with D tentatively TRBD2 (7 bases). V gave up 4 bases and J gave up 4 bases, with 19 bases separating them. The CDR3 runs to 16 residues. Germline loops: CDR1 SGHRS, CDR2 YFSETQ. In DNA, the CDR3 is TGCGCCAGCAGCCGTCGCTTCGGGGGGCGCTCAGATACGCAGTATTTT. Its translation is CASSRRFGGRSDTQYF.

The chain combines TRBV7-9 with TRBJ2-5; D is possibly TRBD1 (6 bases). This CDR3 contains 15 residues. Trimming took off 1 base at V and 1 base at J, with 10 bases between the two ends. Germline loops: CDR1 SEHNR, CDR2 FQNEAQ (reference sequence). The DNA of the CDR3 is TGTGCCAGCAGCTTAGGGGACAAATTCCAAGAGACCCAGTACTTC. Its translation: CASSLGDKFQETQYF.

V is TRBV29-1 and J is TRBJ2-7; weak D call: TRBD2 (5 bases). The CDR3 loop spans 12 amino acids. Trimming pared 7 bases from V and 0 bases from J, leaving 10 bases between. Germline CDR1 reads SQVTM; CDR2 reads ANQGSEA. CDR3 sequence (DNA): TGCAGCGCCAAAACTAGCTCCTACGAGCAGTACTTC. This translates into CSAKTSSYEQYF.

This chain's CDR3 is CASSPLARFQRGHEQYF. CDR3 coding DNA: TGTGCCAGCTCACCACTCGCGCGGTTCCAGCGGGGCCACGAGCAGTACTTC. V usage is TRBV18 and J usage is TRBJ2-7; 7 bases fit TRBD2. Germline lookup yields CDR1 KGHSH and CDR2 LQKENI. The CDR3 extends over 17 amino acids. Trimming removed 1 base from V and 5 bases from J; junction bases left unmatched: 14.

This clone was seen a few times. The rearrangement links TRBV7-2 to TRBJ1-3; TRBD1 is a possible D gene (6 bases). Germline-derived CDR1 and CDR2 are SGHTA and FQGNSA. The CDR3 is made up of 16 amino acids. Trimming left V 4 bases short and J 3 bases short, with 16 bases between. In DNA, the CDR3 is TGTGCCAGCAGCTCTATACACAGGGTAAATGGAAACACCATATATTTT. It yields the protein CASSSIHRVNGNTIYF.

CDR3 sequence (DNA): TGTGCCAGCAGTGATCTACCGGGGATTCAAGAGACCCAGTACTTC. As protein: CASSDLPGIQETQYF. V usage is TRBV6-1 and J usage is TRBJ2-5; D is possibly TRBD2 (5 bases). Per germline, CDR1 MNHNS and CDR2 SASEGT. The CDR3 is made up of 15 amino acids. Between the trimmed V and J ends, which lost 3 bases and 2 bases, there was a span of 13 bases.

This clone was seen a handful of times. This sequence joins TRBV5-1 and TRBJ2-1; 7 nucleotides line up with TRBD1. The V and J ends lost 6 bases and 4 bases, in that order; junction bases with no gene match: 7. From germline, CDR1 is SGHRS and CDR2 YFSETQ. The CDR3 spans 14 residues. The CDR3 reads CASNPGQTYNEQFF. CDR3 DNA sequence: TGCGCCAGCAATCCGGGACAGACTTACAATGAGCAGTTCTTC.

This chain links TRBV11-2 with TRBJ1-2; the D gene is possibly TRBD1 (5 bases). The CDR3 extends over 15 amino acids. Trimming removed 5 bases at V and 0 bases at J, with 13 bases between. CDR1 is SGHAT, CDR2 FQNNGV, per germline. The CDR3: CASSPETAPNYGYTF. CDR3 DNA: TGTGCCAGCAGCCCTGAGACAGCGCCTAACTATGGCTACACCTTC.

The rearrangement joins TRBV29-1 to TRBJ2-1, with 7 bases lining up with TRBD1. The CDR3 is 13 residues long. The germline V gene has CDR1 SQVTM and CDR2 ANQGSEA. V was pared by 6 bases and J by 7 bases, with 9 bases of the junction left unmatched. The CDR3 coding sequence is TGCAGCGTACCCGGACAGGTCTGGAATGAGCAGTTCTTC. Residues: CSVPGQVWNEQFF.

This clone turned up a few times. The V call is TRBV7-2, the J call TRBJ2-7; 8 positions agree with TRBD2. V shed 2 bases, J shed 2 bases, and the junction held 17 bases outside the gene matches. The CDR3 extends over 19 amino acids. Germline V gene lookup returns CDR1 SGHTA and CDR2 FQGNSA. Written as DNA, the CDR3 is TGTGCCAGCAGCTTAAAGAGGAGGAGCGGGAGTCCTGAGGCCTACGAGCAGTACTTC. Translated: CASSLKRRSGSPEAYEQYF.

V gene TRBV5-1 combines with J gene TRBJ1-2; D gene unclear. This CDR3 has 14 residues. Germline V gene data show CDR1 as SGHRS and CDR2 as YFSETQ. V gave up 0 bases and J gave up 1 base, with 7 bases separating them. The CDR3 protein is CASSLGGINYGYTF. The CDR3 DNA follows: TGCGCCAGCAGCTTGGGAGGTATTAACTATGGCTACACCTTC.

The chain links TRBV5-1 to TRBJ2-3, with 11 positions matching TRBD2. Germline trimming cut 4 bases from V and 2 bases from J; bases unmatched to any gene: 3. The CDR3 runs 15 residues. Germline CDR1 is SGHRS and CDR2 is YFSETQ. CDR3 region: CASSVGLADTDTQYF. The CDR3 bases are TGCGCCAGCAGCGTGGGACTAGCGGACACAGATACGCAGTATTTT.

This clone was seen a single time. This chain uses TRBV5-5 with TRBJ2-7, with TRBD2 as a possible D gene (5 bases). The length of the CDR3 is 15 residues. Germline CDR1 reads SGHKS; CDR2 reads YYEKEE (reference sequence). The ends were cut back, 4 bases at V and 2 bases at J, with 16 bases in the middle. CDR3: CASSTTAVPPYEQYF. CDR3 DNA sequence: TGTGCCAGCAGCACCACAGCGGTACCCCCCTACGAGCAGTACTTC.

This chain joins TRBV7-2 and TRBJ1-1, with TRBD1 as a possible D gene (5 bases). This CDR3 region has 16 residues. In germline, CDR1 is SGHTA, CDR2 FQGNSA. With 4 bases removed from V and 1 base from J, the gap between germline ends came to 16 bases. The CDR3 reads CASSSRRGRGNTEAFF. CDR3 nucleotides: TGTGCCAGCAGCTCAAGGAGGGGACGGGGGAACACTGAAGCTTTCTTT.

V usage is TRBV19 and J usage is TRBJ2-5, with D uncertain. Deletions cut 4 bases from V and 2 bases from J, with 8 bases between. Germline CDR1 is LNHDA and CDR2 is SQIVND (reference sequence). The CDR3 sequence is 13 residues long. The CDR3 DNA reads TGTGCCAGTAGTAAATACAGTCAAGAGACCCAGTACTTC. Its translation is CASSKYSQETQYF.

The J gene is TRBJ2-7, the V gene TRBV19, with 10 bases that match TRBD2. CDR3 length: 15 residues. CDR1 LNHDA and CDR2 SQIVND come from the germline V gene (reference sequence). The V gene end was trimmed by 8 bases and the J gene end by 3 bases; junction bases not matched to a gene: 10. The CDR3 protein is CASGLVAGGLYEQYF. The CDR3 bases are TGTGCCAGTGGGCTCGTAGCGGGAGGACTCTACGAGCAGTACTTC. Supplemented by reference TRBV19 and TRBJ2-7, the full variable domain reads DGGITQSPKYLFRKEGQNVTLSCEQNLNHDAMYWYRQDPGQGLRLIYYSQIVNDFQKGDIAEGYSVSREKKESFPLTVTSAQKNPTAFYLCASGLVAGGLYEQYFGPGTRLTVT.

This clone was seen only once. The J gene is TRBJ2-3, the V gene TRBV25-1; no definite D call. The CDR3 consists of 14 residues. CDR1 and CDR2 (germline): MGHDK, SYGVNS. The V end was cut by 3 bases, the J end by 0 bases, with 7 bases between. The CDR3 nucleotides read TGTGCCAGCAGTGATGCAGTTAGCACAGATACGCAGTATTTT. This gives the protein CASSDAVSTDTQYF.

V is TRBV11-2 and J is TRBJ2-6, with D perhaps TRBD1 (6 bases). V was trimmed by 1 base and J by 0 bases, leaving 16 bases between them. Germline V gives CDR1 SGHAT, CDR2 FQNNGV. The CDR3 is 19 amino acids. CDR3 residues: CASSLGRDKALSGANVLTF. The CDR3 DNA follows: TGTGCCAGCAGCTTAGGACGGGACAAAGCCCTCTCTGGGGCCAACGTCCTGACTTTC.

The chain couples TRBV6-5 to TRBJ2-7, with unresolved D. The CDR3 runs to 13 residues. Trimming cost V 5 bases and J 3 bases, with 11 bases left between them. The germline gives CDR1 MNHEY, CDR2 SVGAGI. The CDR3 DNA sequence: TGTGCCAGCAGTATCACCCACAGCTACGAGCAGTACTTC. Protein sequence: CASSITHSYEQYF.

CDR3 DNA: TGTGCCAGTAGTCCACCCGGGACAGTCTATGGCTACACCTTC. Its protein product is CASSPPGTVYGYTF. The chain is built from TRBV19 and TRBJ1-2; 7 bases fit TRBD1. The CDR3 consists of 14 residues. The germline CDR1 and CDR2 sequences are LNHDA and SQIVND (reference sequence). V lost 5 bases to trimming and J lost 4 bases; unmatched junction nucleotides: 7.

This clone was counted a single time. Other DNA sequences in the sample encode the same CDR3. V and J are TRBV7-2 and TRBJ1-2; 8 bases are a match to TRBD1. The CDR3 runs 18 residues. V lost 2 bases to trimming and J lost 12 bases; unmatched junction nucleotides: 23. The V gene's germline CDR1 is SGHTA and CDR2 FQGNSA. The CDR3 nucleotides are TGTGCCAGCAGCTTACGGCAGGGGGCCGATCCAGGCTGGGGGACCAACACCTTC. Translated: CASSLRQGADPGWGTNTF.

The chain is built from TRBV11-2 and TRBJ1-4; D perhaps matches TRBD1 (6 bases). This CDR3 region has 15 residues. V was trimmed by 1 base and J by 7 bases, leaving 13 bases between them. Germline loops: CDR1 SGHAT, CDR2 FQNNGV. The CDR3 loop is CASSLVSRGGEKLFF. The CDR3 bases are TGTGCCAGCAGCTTAGTATCCAGGGGTGGTGAAAAACTGTTTTTT.

The chain couples TRBV5-6 to TRBJ2-7; 7 bases fit TRBD2. Germline trimming cut 1 base from V and 3 bases from J; bases unmatched to any gene: 10. The CDR3 is made up of 16 amino acids. CDR1 and CDR2 (germline): SGHDT, YYEEEE. CDR3 loop: CASSLSTGGSLYEQYF. CDR3 bases: TGTGCCAGCAGCTTGTCCACGGGGGGTTCACTCTACGAGCAGTACTTC.

The chain couples TRBV5-1 to TRBJ1-1, with TRBD1 identical over 10 bases. Germline V gene lookup returns CDR1 SGHRS and CDR2 YFSETQ. This CDR3 region has 15 residues. With V trimmed by 4 bases and J by 6 bases, 9 bases remained unmatched. In DNA form, the CDR3 reads TGCGCCAGCAGCGATAACTGGGACAGGGGTGCTGAAGCTTTCTTT. This codes for CASSDNWDRGAEAFF.

The chain has TRBV29-1 and TRBJ2-7; weak D call: TRBD2 (5 bases). V was trimmed by 7 bases and J by 2 bases, leaving 15 bases between them. In germline, CDR1 is SQVTM, CDR2 ANQGSEA. CDR3 length: 13 amino acids. The CDR3 region is CSAGRGGAYEQYF. CDR3 DNA sequence: TGCAGCGCAGGCCGGGGTGGGGCCTACGAGCAGTACTTC.